This is a list of T cell receptor beta chains from one sample in a study of T cell responses to AZD1222 COVID-19 vaccine. Clones were read by immunoSEQ multiplex PCR, and TCRdb kept only the in-frame ones, dropping some. The table lists under 150,000 clones, roughly nine tenths of them singletons. This sample comprised peripheral blood, obtained 28 days after the second AZD1222 dose. The receptors originated from an adult who received the AZD1222 COVID-19 vaccine. Both conserved end residues are part of each CDR3. A D gene is named only where the DNA matches it firmly. Only some rows state a clone size, as once, few, many or a class for expanded clones.

TRBV9	NA	TRBJ2-3	TRBD2	15	TGTGCCAGCAGCGTCGGGACTACCAGCACAGATACGCAGTATTTT	CASSVGTTSTDTQYF
TRBV11-2	NA	TRBJ1-4	TRBD1	16	TGTGCCAGCAGCTCGGGACAGTGGCGCACTAATGAAAAACTGTTTTTT	CASSSGQWRTNEKLFF
TRBV7-2	once	TRBJ2-5	TRBD1	18	TGTGCCAGCAGCTTAGATAACCGGGACAGGGGTTTCCAAGAGACCCAGTACTTC	CASSLDNRDRGFQETQYF
TRBV7-2	NA	TRBJ1-6	NA	14	TGTGCCAGCAGCGTCGGTTACGGGAATTCACCCCTCCACTTT	CASSVGYGNSPLHF
TRBV5-1	NA	TRBJ1-2	NA	15	TGCGCCAGCAGCCCCAACTTCGGGGGGACCTATGGCTACACCTTC	CASSPNFGGTYGYTF
TRBV29-1	NA	TRBJ2-1	TRBD1	12	TGCAGCGGGTCGGACAGGGGGCAGGAGCAGTTCTTC	CSGSDRGQEQFF
TRBV6-5	NA	TRBJ1-6	NA	12	TGTGCCAGCCGTTTTTCTGGATCACCCCTCCACTTT	CASRFSGSPLHF
TRBV5-1	NA	TRBJ2-3	TRBD1	16	TGCGCCAGCAGCTTAGGGACAGGGAAGGGCACAGATACGCAGTATTTT	CASSLGTGKGTDTQYF
TRBV6-6	NA	TRBJ1-5	NA	13	TGTGCCAGCAGTTCCAGGGGCAATCAGCCCCAGCATTTT	CASSSRGNQPQHF
TRBV7-9	NA	TRBJ1-4	TRBD1	14	TGTGCCAGCAGCCTACAGGGGAGTAGTGAAAAACTGTTTTTT	CASSLQGSSEKLFF
TRBV6-6	NA	TRBJ1-1	NA	14	TGTGCCAGCAGTTCTAGTTCCCTGAACACTGAAGCTTTCTTT	CASSSSSLNTEAFF
TRBV12-5	NA	TRBJ2-1	NA	12	TGTGCTAGTGGTTTCTTACCTCGGGAGCAGTTCTTC	CASGFLPREQFF
TRBV5-1	NA	TRBJ1-6	TRBD1	14	TGCGCCAGCAACACCGGGACAGACAATTCACCCCTCCACTTT	CASNTGTDNSPLHF
TRBV4-2	NA	TRBJ1-3	TRBD1	18	TGTGCCAGCAGCCAGAAGAACTTCCGACAGGGTGGTGGAAACACCATATATTTT	CASSQKNFRQGGGNTIYF
TRBV5-1	NA	TRBJ2-2	NA	16	TGCGCCAGCAGCAGCACGGGGGGCGTAAGCACCGGGGAGCTGTTTTTT	CASSSTGGVSTGELFF
TRBV7-2	NA	TRBJ1-2	NA	12	TGTGCCAGCAGCTCCCGTCGACAGACCCACACCTTC	CASSSRRQTHTF
TRBV6-6	NA	TRBJ1-2	NA	13	TGTGCCAGCAGTTCCTTACAGGGTTATGGCTACACCTTC	CASSSLQGYGYTF
TRBV3-1/TRBV3-2	NA	TRBJ1-1	NA	14	TGTGCCAGCAGCCAAGATGGCAGGGTTACTGAAGCTTTCTTT	CASSQDGRVTEAFF
TRBV3-1/TRBV3-2	NA	TRBJ1-5	NA	16	TGTGCCAGCAGCCAAGAGGGGTCGGGTCTCTATCAGCCCCAGCATTTT	CASSQEGSGLYQPQHF
TRBV4-2	NA	TRBJ1-3	TRBD1	17	TGTGCCAGCAGCCTCGCTAAAGGGACAGATTTTGGAAACACCATATATTTT	CASSLAKGTDFGNTIYF
TRBV18	NA	TRBJ2-6	NA	14	TGTGCCAGCTCACCCCTAGATGTGGGCAACGTCCTGACTTTC	CASSPLDVGNVLTF
TRBV18	NA	TRBJ1-5	NA	14	TGTGCCAGCTCACCAGGGACGGTCAATCAGCCCCAGCATTTT	CASSPGTVNQPQHF
TRBV7-8	NA	TRBJ1-5	NA	17	TGTGCCAGCAGCTTATACCAAAGTGATGGTAGCAATCAGCCCCAGCATTTT	CASSLYQSDGSNQPQHF
TRBV3-1/TRBV3-2	NA	TRBJ1-2	NA	16	TGTGCCAGCAGCCAAGAGACACGGGGGGGAAACTATGGCTACACCTTC	CASSQETRGGNYGYTF
TRBV4-2	NA	TRBJ2-7	NA	15	TGTGCCAGCAGCCAAGGGGACTCTGGGAACTACGAGCAGTACTTC	CASSQGDSGNYEQYF
TRBV2	NA	TRBJ2-2	TRBD2	13	TGTGCCGCCTCGGGGGGGGACACCGGGGAGCTGTTTTTT	CAASGGDTGELFF
TRBV5-4	NA	TRBJ1-6	NA	15	TGTGCCAGCAGCTTTAGTAGCTCCTATAATTCACCCCTCCACTTT	CASSFSSSYNSPLHF
TRBV7-5	NA	TRBJ2-3	NA	20	TGTGTCAGAAGCTTAATATCAGTGTCTAGCGGGAGGACTAGCACAGATACGCAGTATTTT	CVRSLISVSSGRTSTDTQYF
TRBV7-9	NA	TRBJ2-2	NA	15	TGTGCCAGCAGCCCATTCAGGGGACGAACCGGGGAGCTGTTTTTT	CASSPFRGRTGELFF
TRBV4-2	NA	TRBJ2-1	TRBD2	15	TGTGCCAGCAGCATTAGCGGGACCTCCTACAATGAGCAGTTCTTC	CASSISGTSYNEQFF
TRBV2	NA	TRBJ2-1	TRBD2	14	TGTGCCAGCAATAAGGGACTAGTATTTAATGAGCAGTTCTTC	CASNKGLVFNEQFF
TRBV6-5	NA	TRBJ2-3	NA	12	TGTGCCAGCAGAGGTAGCACAGATACGCAGTATTTT	CASRGSTDTQYF
TRBV27	medium-sized	TRBJ2-1	NA	14	TGTGCCAGCAGTTTGGGGGGTTCCTACAATGAGCAGTTCTTC	CASSLGGSYNEQFF
TRBV7-2	NA	TRBJ2-7	TRBD2	14	TGTGCCAGCAGCTTGAGCGGGGGTCCCTACGAGCAGTACTTC	CASSLSGGPYEQYF